This TCR beta chain was captured in a study of blood T cell repertoires in COVID-19 (TCRdb year 2020). Regarding the complete study: Samples from collaborators originated in the United States, Italy and Spain and spanned both the acute and convalescent phases of COVID-19. The repertoires were made available in a free public database intended to serve as a resource for research on the immune response to SARS-CoV-2. The samples were drawn from two sources: the first 160 participants of the ongoing ImmuneRACE study, and approximately 1,300 subjects contributed by 6 global collaborators. Nearly every sample came with metadata listing a de-identified subject ID, COVID-19 status, age in years and sex. Where available, HLA class I and class II types were taken from metadata supplied by the sample provider and were not determined by assay-based typing. The prospective study material was composed of cDNA or gDNA derived from T cells, B-cell-depleted T cells, or PBMCs. Deeply sampled blood TCRbeta repertoires from subjects exposed to, actively infected with, or recovered from COVID-19 were included in the dataset.

Results the study describes overall, beyond this receptor: The amount of clinical and demographic metadata varied by source and participant and was provided uncurated.

One collaborating source in Seattle enrolled patients while the patients were actively infected and followed the patients over time throughout the course of disease. Collaborating institutions collected whole blood in K2EDTA tubes following their own protocols. For TCRbeta analysis, collaborators shipped samples in one of three forms: frozen whole blood, isolated PBMCs, or DNA extracted from either of those sample types. CDR1 and CDR2 are drawn from the germline V gene (reference sequence): LNHDA, SQIVND. From V the trimming removes 4 bases and from J it removes 3 bases, while the gene matches leave 7 bases of the junction unaccounted for. There are 15 amino acids in the CDR3, from cysteine to phenylalanine inclusive. Only the CDR3 portion is preserved as DNA: 45 bases, with reading frame beginning at the first base. The immunoSEQ Assay, a bias-controlled multiplex PCR, was used to amplify TCRbeta CDR3 regions from genomic DNA. Concerning the study's data processing: The number of nucleated cells in each sample was estimated by amplification of reference gene primers within the assay. Sequence reads were collapsed and filtered to measure the absolute abundance of every unique TCRbeta CDR3 rearrangement. For each sample, productive Simpson clonality was calculated as the square root of Simpson's diversity index over productive rearrangements. The clones in this table, taken by TCRdb from immuneACCESS, are in-frame only. Not every clone is retained; where verified, under half of the shortfall comes from an unresolved V gene, and the cause of the rest is unknown. For V, J and clone size, that table is used; D and trimming come from the DNA. Counted in this sample were some 130,000 clones; about 89% of them appeared once. The ten top clones hold 4.3% of the sample.

Note on this clone: The target of this receptor is not known. Base qualities are not recorded, but no much larger clone differs from it by a single base.

This clonotype originated in a man aged 55-75 years with COVID-19, enrolled during active disease. Sequenced material: peripheral blood. Rearrangement joined TRBV19 to TRBJ2-3; TRBD1 matches 7 bases in the middle. The CDR3 region reads CASSRTGTNTDTQYF. DNA sequence: TGTGCCAGTAGTAGGACAGGAACTAATACAGATACGCAGTATTTT.